The rows below give T cell receptor beta chains drawn from one sample of a study of blood T cells in healthy people across ages. TCRdb independently ran MiXCR on the 5' RACE reads; one entry per CDR3 protein. The sample consists of 1.5 million to 2 million distinct CDR3 sequences, approximately 40% of them appearing once. Sequenced input: blood. The receptors shown here come from a human donor in good health. CDR3s include the opening cysteine and the closing phenylalanine or tryptophan. A D gene is named only where the DNA matches it firmly. Size values are once, few and many counts, or a class for expanded clones, and some rows have none.

.	.	TRBJ2-3	TRBV27	TGTGCCAGCAGCGTGTTTTGGGGCGGCCCAGATACGCAGTATTTT	CASSVFWGGPDTQYF
.	.	TRBJ2-2	TRBV6-5	TGTGCCATCATGGGTGACACCGGGGAGCTGTTTTTT	CAIMGDTGELFF
.	TRBD1	TRBJ2-5	TRBV29-1	TGCAGCGTCGCGGGACAGGGATGGGAGACCCAGTACTTC	CSVAGQGWETQYF
.	.	TRBJ2-7	TRBV14	TGTGCCAGCAGCCAAGATCTTTATATCGAGCAGTACTTC	CASSQDLYIEQYF
few	TRBD2	TRBJ2-1	TRBV5-4	TGTGCCAGCAGCGGCCAAAGCGGGGGATACAATGAGCAGTTCTTC	CASSGQSGGYNEQFF
.	.	TRBJ1-2	TRBV20-1	TGCAGTGCTAGAGATTCCCCGGTTGGCGGCTACACCTTC	CSARDSPVGGYTF
.	TRBD1	TRBJ2-3	TRBV5-6	TGTGCCAGCAGCTGGCCGGGACAGGGGACCCCGGGAGCGCAGTATTTT	CASSWPGQGTPGAQYF
.	.	TRBJ1-2	TRBV6-5	TGTGCCAGCAGTTACACGGGCATCTATGGCTACACCTTC	CASSYTGIYGYTF
.	TRBD1	TRBJ2-7	TRBV10-3	TGTGCCATCAGTGAGTCGATAGGACAGGGGTTTTACGAGCAGTACTTC	CAISESIGQGFYEQYF
.	.	TRBJ2-1	TRBV9	TGTGCCAGCAGCGTAGGGTGGGGCCTATTAGAAGAGCAGTTCTTC	CASSVGWGLLEEQFF
.	.	TRBJ2-6	TRBV4-2	TGTGCCAGCAGCCAGGGCAGGACCCCTGGGGCCAACGTCCTGACTTTC	CASSQGRTPGANVLTF
.	.	TRBJ2-3	TRBV12-5	TGTGCTAGTGGTTTGTTCCTGGACAACAGAGGACTGAACACAGATACGCAGTATTTT	CASGLFLDNRGLNTDTQYF
.	TRBD1	TRBJ2-7	TRBV7-8	TGTGCCAGCGGTCTCCGGGACAGGCGACCCTACGAGCAGTACTTC	CASGLRDRRPYEQYF
.	.	TRBJ2-7	TRBV27	TGTGCCAGCAGTCCGCTCTGGGGGGAGCAGTACTTC	CASSPLWGEQYF
few	.	TRBJ2-6	TRBV6-1	TGTGCCAGCAGTGAGCGCTACTCTGGGGCCAACGTCCTGACTTTC	CASSERYSGANVLTF
.	TRBD1	TRBJ2-7	TRBV7-8	TGTGCCAGCACCCCACGGGTTACAGGGGGCAGTAGGACCTACGAGCAGTACTTC	CASTPRVTGGSRTYEQYF
.	.	TRBJ1-1	TRBV4-2	TGTGCCAGCAAAAGGGTGTCCGGGGGGAACACTGAAGCTTTCTTT	CASKRVSGGNTEAFF
few	.	TRBJ2-6	TRBV6-2/TRBV6-3	TGTGCCAGCAGTTACCCGGCGAGGGGCCCTTCGGGGGCCAACGTCCTGACTTTC	CASSYPARGPSGANVLTF
.	.	TRBJ2-1	TRBV11-1	TGTGCCAGCAGCTTAGGGGAGTCGGGAGTTGAGCAGTTCTTC	CASSLGESGVEQFF
few	TRBD2	TRBJ2-1	TRBV7-2	TGTGCCAGCAGCTACACTAGCGGGGTCTACAATGAGCAGTTCTTC	CASSYTSGVYNEQFF
.	.	TRBJ2-7	TRBV15	TGTGCCACCAGCAGTCCGGACCAAGTTTACAATGAGCAGTACTTC	CATSSPDQVYNEQYF
.	TRBD1	TRBJ2-7	TRBV2	TGTGCCATCGTACAGGGGATATCCTCCTACGAGCAGTACTTC	CAIVQGISSYEQYF
.	.	TRBJ1-2	TRBV28	TGTGCCAGCAGTTTGTCAGCGACTAACTATGGCTACACCTTC	CASSLSATNYGYTF
.	TRBD1	TRBJ2-7	TRBV7-8	TGTGCCAGCAGCTTACACTCAGGGGGCTACGAGCAGTACTTC	CASSLHSGGYEQYF
.	.	TRBJ2-7	TRBV6-2/TRBV6-3	TGTGCCAGCAGTTATCAGGCTAGCGTCGCCCCTTCCTACGAGCAGTACTTC	CASSYQASVAPSYEQYF
few	.	TRBJ1-2	TRBV5-6	TGTGCCAGCAGCTTGATGGTGGATAACTATGGCTACACCTTC	CASSLMVDNYGYTF
.	.	TRBJ2-4	TRBV7-8	TGTGCCAGCAGCTTATCCGCTAGATACATTCAGTACTTC	CASSLSARYIQYF
.	.	TRBJ2-5	TRBV20-1	TGCAGTGCTATTCAGGCTCCAGAGACCCAGTACTTC	CSAIQAPETQYF
few	TRBD1	TRBJ2-5	TRBV25-1	TGTGCCAGCAGTGAACCAGGGACAGTTGAGACCCAGTACTTC	CASSEPGTVETQYF
.	.	TRBJ1-3	TRBV6-6	TGTGCCAGCAGTCCCACAAGAGGATCCTCTGGAAACACCATATATTTT	CASSPTRGSSGNTIYF
.	.	TRBJ1-6	TRBV25-1	TGTGCCAGCAGTCACGCTGGAATCTATAATTCACCCCTCCACTTT	CASSHAGIYNSPLHF
.	.	TRBJ1-1	TRBV6-4	TGTGCCAGCAGTGAGGGGTCGGAAGCTTTCTTT	CASSEGSEAFF
few	.	TRBJ2-5	TRBV29-1	TGCAGCGTTGCCCAGGGCCTCGGCGAGACCCAGTACTTC	CSVAQGLGETQYF
.	.	TRBJ1-1	TRBV29-1	TGCAGCGGAACAGGGCCCCCTTTGGAAGCTTTCTTT	CSGTGPPLEAFF
.	.	TRBJ2-7	TRBV4-3	TGCGCCAGCAGCCAAGAGCATTTCTCCTACGAGCAGTACTTC	CASSQEHFSYEQYF
few	.	TRBJ1-5	TRBV12-3/TRBV12-4	TGTGCCAGCAGAGCTTTCGGGGGCCGAGGGCCCCAGCATTTT	CASRAFGGRGPQHF
.	.	TRBJ1-1	TRBV5-1	TGCGCCAGCAGCTTGGAGGGTCATTACACTGAAGCTTTCTTT	CASSLEGHYTEAFF
.	.	TRBJ2-5	TRBV4-3	TGCGCCAGCAGCCAAGGCGATGGGGGTTGGGAGACCCAGTACTTC	CASSQGDGGWETQYF
.	.	TRBJ1-4	TRBV4-2	TGTGCCAGCAGCCAAGCAAAGGGCGGTGGGGATGAAAAACTGTTTTTT	CASSQAKGGGDEKLFF
.	.	TRBJ2-3	TRBV6-1	TGTGCCAGCAGGAAAGGACAGAGGGGAGATACGCAGTATTTT	CASRKGQRGDTQYF
few	TRBD1	TRBJ2-1	TRBV7-6	TGTGCCAGCAGCTTGGGACCGGGACAGGGTAACAATGAGCAGTTCTTC	CASSLGPGQGNNEQFF
.	.	TRBJ2-2	TRBV29-1	TGCAGCGTTGCGAGCGTGGGCACCGGGGAGCTGTTTTTT	CSVASVGTGELFF
.	.	TRBJ2-3	TRBV5-1	TGCGCCAGCAGCCTGGAAATTGACACTTCTAGCACAGATACGCAGTATTTT	CASSLEIDTSSTDTQYF
.	.	TRBJ2-5	TRBV9	TGTGCCAGCGCCACGGGCGTATCCCAAAGAGGGGGAGAGACCCAGTACTTC	CASATGVSQRGGETQYF
.	TRBD1	TRBJ1-2	TRBV6-1	TGTGCCAGCAGAGCCCGGGGACAGGGGGATGGCTACACCTTC	CASRARGQGDGYTF
.	TRBD1	TRBJ2-3	TRBV6-2/TRBV6-3	TGTGCCAGCAGTTACTGGACAGGCCCTAGGCGCACAGATACGCAGTATTTT	CASSYWTGPRRTDTQYF
few	TRBD2	TRBJ2-5	TRBV4-2	TGTGCCAGCAGCCCCAGGATGGGGGAGGGGACCCAGTACTTC	CASSPRMGEGTQYF
few	TRBD2	TRBJ2-7	TRBV5-1	TGCGCCAGCAGCCCGGAGACTAGCGGGGTTTACGAGCAGTACTTC	CASSPETSGVYEQYF
.	.	TRBJ2-1	TRBV11-2	TGTGCCAGCAGCACCCCTCAGGGGCGGGGAAAATACAATGAGCAGTTCTTC	CASSTPQGRGKYNEQFF
.	.	TRBJ1-2	TRBV18	TGTGCCAGCTCACCCAAAGTTAGGGACATCTATGGCTACACCTTC	CASSPKVRDIYGYTF
.	TRBD1	TRBJ1-6	TRBV4-1	TGCGCCAGCAGCCATCGGACAGGGCCCAATTCACCCCTCCACTTT	CASSHRTGPNSPLHF
few	.	TRBJ1-6	TRBV25-1	TGTGCCAGCAGTGGCCGGTATTCACCCCTCCACTTT	CASSGRYSPLHF
.	.	TRBJ1-2	TRBV7-9	TGTGCCAGCAGCTTAGCGGAAAGGGGAAACTATGGCTACACCTTC	CASSLAERGNYGYTF
many	.	TRBJ2-7	TRBV5-5	TGTGCCAGCAGCTTGCAGGGGATTTCCTACGAGCAGTACTTC	CASSLQGISYEQYF
.	.	TRBJ2-3	TRBV7-2	TGTGCCAGCAGCTTCGCCCTAGGAGGGGTAGGAGGCACAGATACGCAGTATTTT	CASSFALGGVGGTDTQYF